A selection of T cell receptor beta chains follows, all from one sample in a study of persistence of HIV-infected CD4 T cells. No cognate antigen is known for these TCRs. Generated by immunoSEQ multiplex PCR, the TCRdb table keeps only in-frame clones and is missing some. There are tens of thousands of clones in the sample; around 89% occur only once, and 0.4% to 0.5% lies in the top ten. Sequencing was performed on CD4+ T cells sorted from PBMCs after roughly 20-hour stimulation, taken from a patient who received antiretroviral therapy. The receptors were sampled from an adult woman with HIV who was CMV-seropositive. The CDR3 runs from the conserved cysteine through the conserved F or W. D genes are given only for firm matches. Only part of the rows carry a size: once, few, many, or a class if the clone is expanded.

>TRBJ2-3|TRBV5-6|.|.
CASSLVTDTQYF
TGTGCCAGCAGCTTGGTGACAGATACGCAGTATTTT
>TRBJ1-1|TRBV15|.|.
CATSRVGQSEAFF
TGTGCCACCAGCAGAGTTGGACAGAGTGAAGCTTTCTTT
>TRBJ1-2|TRBV18|TRBD1|once
CASSGQAGGYTF
TGTGCCAGCTCGGGACAGGCCGGCGGCTACACCTTC
>TRBJ1-1|TRBV7-8|.|.
CASSLNGDTEAFF
TGTGCCAGCAGCTTAAATGGGGACACTGAAGCTTTCTTT
>TRBJ1-2|TRBV19|.|.
CASNRDTDGYGYTF
TGTGCCAGTAACCGGGACACGGACGGGTATGGCTACACCTTC
>TRBJ2-3|TRBV19|.|.
CASSVLTGRGTDTQYF
TGTGCCAGTAGTGTACTGACAGGGAGGGGTACAGATACGCAGTATTTT
>TRBJ1-6|TRBV30|TRBD1|.
CAWSGQGAGSPLHF
TGTGCCTGGAGTGGACAGGGGGCGGGTTCACCCCTCCACTTT
>TRBJ2-1|TRBV6-5|TRBD2|.
CASSYSSGGFGGEQFF
TGTGCCAGCAGTTACTCGAGCGGGGGGTTTGGTGGTGAGCAGTTCTTC
>TRBJ1-2|TRBV12-3/TRBV12-4|.|.
CASSPTGITGYTF
TGTGCCAGCAGTCCAACAGGGATTACTGGCTACACCTTC
>TRBJ1-6|TRBV10-2|.|.
CASSSGPLVNSPLHF
TGCGCCAGCAGCTCAGGGCCGTTGGTGAATTCACCCCTCCACTTT